Included here is one T cell receptor beta chain sequence, with context. The source of the sample is a study of blood T cells in healthy people across ages. Primed by a sample-barcoded 5' primer and a J-beta primer mix, a second PCR proceeded for roughly 6 to 12 cycles. TCRdb fed the 5' RACE reads into MiXCR, producing one record per CDR3 protein. The sample contains 730,000 or so distinct CDR3 sequences, roughly 41% of which appear only once. Germline V gene lookup returns CDR1 SEHNR and CDR2 FQNEAQ (reference sequence). The CDR3 loop spans 16 amino acids. J gave up 2 bases and V 4 bases, and 7 bases lay outside the gene matches.

The V gene is TRBV7-9, the J gene TRBJ2-7; TRBD2 agrees at 11 bases. The receptor comes from a man older than 75 in good health. The sample taken for sequencing was blood. Here the CDR3 DNA reads TGTGCCAGCAGCTCTATGCCGGGACTAGCGGCCTACGAGCAGTACTTC. Amino acid sequence: CASSSMPGLAAYEQYF.